A single sample gave rise to the 20 T cell receptor beta chains below, sequenced in a study of graft-versus-host responses after intestinal transplantation. Assay used: immunoSEQ multiplex PCR; TCRdb lists only in-frame clones, some missing. The sample carries 99,000 or so clones, about 90% recorded once. For these TCRs, the target antigens are not known. The source material was unstimulated CD4+ T cells sorted from spleen or lymph node cells, sampled before intestinal transplant. These receptors originate from a human donor who received an intestinal transplant.

The J gene is TRBJ2-3, the V gene TRBV7-3; D gene ambiguous. The CDR3 totals 16 residues. Germline CDR1 and CDR2: SGHTA and FQGTGA. The V end was cut by 1 base, the J end by 3 bases, with 14 bases between. CDR3 coding DNA: TGTGCCAGCAGCTTAAATGGGGTCATGGGGACAGATACGCAGTATTTT. It yields the protein CASSLNGVMGTDTQYF.

The chain joins TRBV2 to TRBJ1-1; TRBD1 might be the D (5 bases). CDR3 length: 13 residues. The ends were cut back, 0 bases at V and 9 bases at J, with 11 bases in the middle. Germline V lookup: CDR1 SNHLY, CDR2 FYNNEI. The CDR3 sequence is CASSEARRQKAFF. The CDR3 region has the DNA TGTGCCAGCAGTGAAGCGAGGAGACAGAAAGCTTTCTTT. The complete variable domain, with remaining parts taken from reference TRBV2 and TRBJ1-1, reads EPEVTQTPSHQVTQMGQEVILRCVPISNHLYFYWYRQILGQKVEFLVSFYNNEISEKSEIFDDQFSVERPDGSNFTLKIRSTKLEDSAMYFCASSEARRQKAFFGQGTRLTVV.

The V and J genes are TRBV2 and TRBJ1-6; 7 nucleotides match TRBD1. There are 15 residues in the CDR3. Trimming at V came to 8 bases and at J to 4 bases, leaving 8 bases not matched to a gene. Germline V gives CDR1 SNHLY, CDR2 FYNNEI. CDR3 sequence: CASEGQKTYNSPLHF. DNA for the CDR3: TGTGCCAGCGAGGGACAGAAGACTTATAATTCACCCCTCCACTTT.

CDR3 loop: CASSHRTDHEQYF. CDR3 DNA sequence: TGCGCCAGCAGCCACCGGACAGACCACGAGCAGTACTTC. The chain carries TRBV4-1 and TRBJ2-7, with a possible D match to TRBD1 (6 bases). The V gene's germline CDR1 is MGHRA and CDR2 YSYEKL. Trimming pared 3 bases from V and 5 bases from J, leaving 11 bases between. This CDR3 has 13 residues.

The V and J genes are TRBV10-1 and TRBJ2-3, with 9 bases that match TRBD2. J lost 4 bases, V lost 11 bases, and 10 bases had no gene match. The CDR3 totals 14 residues. The germline V gene has CDR1 WNHNN and CDR2 SYGVQD (reference sequence). The CDR3, as DNA: TGCGCCGTCCCGGGGCGGGAGGGGGCAGATACGCAGTATTTT. Protein product: CAVPGREGADTQYF.

This chain uses TRBV5-1 with TRBJ1-4; 9 bases map to TRBD1. The CDR3 is made up of 14 amino acids. Germline loops: CDR1 SGHRS, CDR2 YFSETQ. With 4 bases clipped from V and 8 bases from J, the junction kept 6 bases outside the gene matches. The CDR3 reads CASSIGTGLEKLFF. The CDR3 DNA reads as TGCGCCAGCAGCATCGGGACAGGGTTGGAAAAACTGTTTTTT.

In its sample, this clone was seen once. The rearrangement links TRBV15 to TRBJ1-5, with no clear D. With 5 bases removed from V and 1 base from J, the gap between germline ends came to 21 bases. This CDR3 has 18 residues. Germline CDR1 is LNHNV and CDR2 is YYDKDF (reference sequence). The CDR3 DNA is TGTGCCACCAGCCCCGACCTCCTGAAATCGACAAGCAATCAGCCCCAGCATTTT. It is translated as CATSPDLLKSTSNQPQHF.

The chain carries TRBV7-2 and TRBJ2-2; 8 nucleotides line up with TRBD2. The V segment lost 1 base and the J segment 8 bases; nucleotides outside the gene matches: 9. This CDR3 is 16 amino acids long. Germline CDR1 is SGHTA and CDR2 is FQGNSA. CDR3 sequence (DNA): TGTGCCAGCAGCTTAGTGCGGGGGGCTCCCCCGGGGGAGCTGTTTTTT. It encodes CASSLVRGAPPGELFF.

The chain recombines TRBV19 with TRBJ1-2; 9 bases are a match to TRBD1. The V segment lost 0 bases and the J segment 8 bases; nucleotides outside the gene matches: 16. CDR3 length equals 18 residues. Germline CDR1 and CDR2: LNHDA and SQIVND (reference sequence). The CDR3 DNA reads TGTGCCAGTAGTATAGATGGCTCCACGTTGACAGGGGGTGTCGGCTACACCTTC. Translated, it gives CASSIDGSTLTGGVGYTF.

J is TRBJ2-1 and V is TRBV27; the match to TRBD2 covers 9 bases. Germline V CDR1 and CDR2: MNHEY, SMNVEV (reference sequence). Trimming at V came to 5 bases and at J to 4 bases, leaving 6 bases not matched to a gene. This CDR3 comprises 15 residues. CDR3 sequence (DNA): TGTGCCAGCAGTAAAGGACTAGCGAGGTACAATGAGCAGTTCTTC. It yields the protein CASSKGLARYNEQFF.

V usage is TRBV11-2 and J usage is TRBJ2-3, with 9 bases identical to TRBD2. The CDR3 extends over 14 amino acids. The J segment lost 4 bases and the V segment lost 3 bases, leaving 2 bases of the junction unmatched. Germline-derived CDR1 and CDR2 are SGHAT and FQNNGV. The CDR3 reads CASSFSGSADTQYF. CDR3 coding DNA: TGTGCCAGCAGCTTTAGCGGGAGTGCAGATACGCAGTATTTT.

The rearrangement uses TRBV7-3 and TRBJ2-3; weak D call: TRBD1 (5 bases). The CDR3 runs 13 residues. Germline CDR1 is SGHTA and CDR2 is FQGTGA. Trimming pared 2 bases from V and 4 bases from J, leaving 7 bases between. The CDR3, as DNA: TGTGCCAGCAGCTTAGGACACCCAGATACGCAGTATTTT. Encoded protein: CASSLGHPDTQYF.

The chain has TRBV9 and TRBJ2-2, with 11 bases lining up with TRBD1. Germline V gene data show CDR1 as SGDLS and CDR2 as YYNGEE. The CDR3 spans 15 residues. Trimming took 2 bases from V and 5 from J; bases not matched to a gene: 2. CDR3 sequence (DNA): TGTGCCAGCAGCGTCGGGACAGGGGGGACCGGGGAGCTGTTTTTT. It specifies CASSVGTGGTGELFF.

The genes are TRBV7-9 and TRBJ2-5; D gene ambiguous. Germline loops: CDR1 SEHNR, CDR2 FQNEAQ (reference sequence). The length of the CDR3 is 15 residues. V gave up 4 bases and J gave up 5 bases, with 17 bases separating them. The CDR3: CASSSTGPRGETQYF. DNA for the CDR3: TGTGCCAGCAGCTCCACCGGGCCGAGAGGTGAGACCCAGTACTTC.

V gene TRBV6-1 combines with J gene TRBJ2-7, with D perhaps given as TRBD1 or TRBD2 (6 bases each). Germline CDR1 MNHNS, CDR2 SASEGT. V was clipped by 6 bases and J by 0 bases, with 12 bases between them. This CDR3 has 14 residues. CDR3 sequence: CASRRGQVSYEQYF. The DNA of the CDR3 is TGTGCCAGCAGACGGGGGCAGGTCTCCTACGAGCAGTACTTC.

This chain connects TRBV7-3 to TRBJ1-3; D is uncertain. Germline CDR1 SGHTA, CDR2 FQGTGA. The V end lost 5 bases, the J end lost 4 bases, and 9 bases lay between the germline ends. The CDR3 has 13 residues. CDR3 sequence: CASSLLEGNTIYF. The CDR3 DNA follows: TGTGCCAGCAGCCTCCTCGAGGGAAACACCATATATTTT. Filled out from reference TRBV7-3 and TRBJ1-3, the complete variable domain reads GAGVSQTPSNKVTEKGKYVELRCDPISGHTALYWYRQSLGQGPEFLIYFQGTGAADDSGLPNDRFFAVRPEGSVSTLKIQRTERGDSAVYLCASSLLEGNTIYFGEGSWLTVV.

The rearrangement joins TRBV28 to TRBJ1-5; D is ambiguous. Trimming shortened V by 4 bases and J by 9 bases, and 7 bases separated the two germline ends. Germline CDR1 and CDR2: MDHEN and SYDVKM. The CDR3 has 11 residues. CDR3 DNA: TGTGCCAGCAGTTCGTTCAGGCCCCAGCATTTT. Translating gives CASSSFRPQHF.

This clone showed up just a few times. V and J are TRBV6-6 and TRBJ1-4; D is unclear. Germline-derived CDR1 and CDR2 are MNHNY and SVGAGI (reference sequence). With 2 bases removed from V and 3 bases from J, the gap between germline ends came to 10 bases. The CDR3 loop spans 15 amino acids. The CDR3 is CASSYTGRANEKLFF. Written as DNA, the CDR3 is TGTGCCAGCAGTTACACCGGAAGAGCTAATGAAAAACTGTTTTTT.

V is TRBV6-5 and J is TRBJ1-4; 9 bases are shared with TRBD1. The germline gives CDR1 MNHEY, CDR2 SVGAGI. The CDR3 is 15 residues long. With 2 bases clipped from V and 7 bases from J, the junction kept 5 bases outside the gene matches. In DNA, the CDR3 is TGTGCCAGCAGTTACCAAGGACAGGGGAGTGAAAAACTGTTTTTT. This translates into CASSYQGQGSEKLFF.

The V call is TRBV7-6, the J call TRBJ2-5; TRBD2 agrees at 10 bases. V lost 4 bases, J lost 4 bases, and 15 bases stayed unmatched. CDR1 is SGHVS and CDR2 is FNYEAQ in the germline V gene. CDR3 size: 18 residues. Here the CDR3 DNA reads TGTGCCAGCAGCTCCCCCTCGGGACTAGCGTGGCTTAGAGAGACCCAGTACTTC. It translates to CASSSPSGLAWLRETQYF.